These 21 T cell receptor beta chains share one sample of origin, sequenced in a study of cytomegalovirus exposure and HLA in healthy donors. The PCR contained 60 Vbeta and 13 Jbeta primers. Profiling relied on immunoSEQ multiplex PCR, and the TCRdb table lists in-frame clones only, not all of them. The profile shows some 140,000 clones, 70% to 80% of them singletons. Material: PBMCs. These receptors were collected from a man aged 35-49 years in good health and CMV-seropositive.

The chain joins TRBV7-2 to TRBJ2-2; 10 nucleotides match TRBD2. Germline loops: CDR1 SGHTA, CDR2 FQGNSA. The CDR3 contains 15 residues. Losses at the gene ends were 3 bases for V and 4 bases for J; bases not matched to a gene: 2. The CDR3 DNA reads TGTGCCAGCAGCTTCAGCGGGAGGGGCACCGGGGAGCTGTTTTTT. It codes for CASSFSGRGTGELFF.

The rearrangement uses TRBV27 and TRBJ2-1, with 9 bases aligning to TRBD1. The trim removed 6 bases at V and 7 bases at J, leaving 7 bases unmatched. This CDR3 has 14 residues. Germline V gene sequence: CDR1 MNHEY, CDR2 SMNVEV (reference sequence). For the CDR3, the DNA is TGTGCCAGCAGAGGGACAGGGCAACGGAATGAGCAGTTCTTC. As protein: CASRGTGQRNEQFF.

The chain has TRBV6-5 and TRBJ2-2; TRBD2 aligns across 8 bases. This CDR3 region has 14 residues. CDR1 and CDR2 (germline): MNHEY, SVGAGI. Trimming at V came to 7 bases and at J to 4 bases, leaving 5 bases not matched to a gene. The CDR3 DNA sequence: TGTGCCAGCACGGGTAGCGGGGTCACCGGGGAGCTGTTTTTT. Protein: CASTGSGVTGELFF.

This clone was picked up a small number of times. The chain employs TRBV9 and TRBJ1-2; TRBD1 is a possible D gene (5 bases). The CDR3 sequence is 14 residues long. Looked up from germline, CDR1 is SGDLS and CDR2 is YYNGEE. V was pared by 3 bases and J by 0 bases, with 9 bases between. DNA of the CDR3: TGTGCCAGCAGCGCCGGACAAGCTAACTATGGCTACACCTTC. Translating gives CASSAGQANYGYTF. Full variable domain (missing parts from reference TRBV9 and TRBJ1-2): DSGVTQTPKHLITATGQRVTLRCSPRSGDLSVYWYQQSLDQGLQFLIQYYNGEERAKGNILERFSAQQFPDLHSELNLSSLELGDSALYFCASSAGQANYGYTFGSGTRLTVV.

The genes are TRBV2 and TRBJ1-3; 7 bases fit TRBD1. The length of the CDR3 is 14 residues. V was clipped by 8 bases and J by 0 bases; unmatched bases: 4. Germline V gives CDR1 SNHLY, CDR2 FYNNEI. Written as DNA, the CDR3 is TGTGCCAGCGAAGACAGGGCCTCTGGAAACACCATATATTTT. Translating it yields CASEDRASGNTIYF.

The CDR3 region has the DNA TGTGCCAGCAGTTTAGGACAGGGGGCCACAGATACGCAGTATTTT. Its protein is CASSLGQGATDTQYF. This rearrangement joins TRBV27 to TRBJ2-3, with 11 positions matching TRBD1. The CDR3 covers 15 residues. Looked up from germline, CDR1 is MNHEY and CDR2 is SMNVEV (reference sequence). V shed 2 bases, J shed 2 bases, and the junction held 0 bases outside the gene matches.

To note about this clone: A junction boundary mismatches the germline segment, possibly from a read error. In the same sample, other DNA sequences code for this CDR3. The V and J genes are TRBV15 and TRBJ1-2, with D tentatively TRBD1 (6 bases). CDR1 and CDR2 (germline): LNHNV, YYDKDF (reference sequence). The CDR3 totals 12 residues. The CDR3 DNA is TGCGCCACCAGCGGACAGCACTATGGCTACACCTTC. This encodes CATSGQHYGYTF.

This chain uses TRBV6-5 with TRBJ1-3; 7 bases align to TRBD1. Germline V gene lookup returns CDR1 MNHEY and CDR2 SVGAGI. With V trimmed by 5 bases and J by 4 bases, 8 bases remained unmatched. This CDR3 spans 15 amino acids. In nucleotides, the CDR3 is TGTGCCAGCAGTACCTCTAGGGGGCCAGGAAACACCATATATTTT. As protein: CASSTSRGPGNTIYF.

This clone was counted between two and nine times. The rearrangement joins TRBV29-1 to TRBJ2-3, with D possibly matching TRBD2 (5 bases). Germline assignment: CDR1 SQVTM and CDR2 ANQGSEA. V was clipped by 6 bases and J by 2 bases, with 18 bases between them. The CDR3 consists of 15 residues. CDR3 bases: TGCAGCGTCCAAGGCTGGAGCGGAGACACAGATACGCAGTATTTT. This sequence encodes CSVQGWSGDTDTQYF.

This sequence joins TRBV27 and TRBJ1-5; 8 bases are a match to TRBD1. The ends lost 6 bases at V and 6 bases at J; junction bases unmatched: 7. CDR1 is MNHEY and CDR2 is SMNVEV in the germline V gene (reference sequence). The CDR3 contains 14 residues. CDR3 bases: TGTGCCAGCAGCTCCAGGGGGCCGGCTCAGCCCCAGCATTTT. Translated: CASSSRGPAQPQHF.

V gene TRBV7-9 combines with J gene TRBJ2-7, with TRBD2 as a possible D gene (5 bases). The CDR3 runs to 14 residues. Germline-derived CDR1 and CDR2 are SEHNR and FQNEAQ (reference sequence). The V gene lost 4 bases and the J gene lost 7 bases, with 17 bases spanning the gap. The CDR3, as DNA: TGTGCCAGCAGCTCAGTAGGGAGTTCTTGGGAGCAGTACTTC. Its translation: CASSSVGSSWEQYF.

CDR3: CASSVQGLNYGYTF. In nucleotides, the CDR3 is TGTGCCAGCAGCGTACAGGGGCTGAACTATGGCTACACCTTC. The chain employs TRBV5-4 and TRBJ1-2, with 7 nucleotides matching TRBD1. Germline trimming cut 4 bases from V and 2 bases from J; bases unmatched to any gene: 5. The CDR3 has 14 residues. Germline V gene data show CDR1 as SGHNT and CDR2 as YYREEE (reference sequence).

The chain carries TRBV12-2 and TRBJ1-3; whether TRBD1, the table's D call, matches the DNA was not checked. TRBV12-2 is reported as a pseudogene. This CDR3 region has 16 residues. CDR3 nucleotides: TGTGCAAGTCGCCGAGACAGGGATAACTCTGGAAACACCATATATTTT. As protein: CASRRDRDNSGNTIYF.

The chain is built from TRBV19 and TRBJ1-3, with TRBD1 identical over 7 bases. Trimming cost V 4 bases and J 0 bases; bases outside gene matches: 9. This CDR3 contains 17 residues. Germline values: CDR1 LNHDA, CDR2 SQIVND (reference sequence). CDR3 protein: CASSKDREGPSGNTIYF. In DNA, the CDR3 is TGTGCCAGTAGTAAAGACAGGGAGGGCCCCTCTGGAAACACCATATATTTT. Based on the CDR3 plus reference TRBV19 and TRBJ1-3, the full variable domain is DGGITQSPKYLFRKEGQNVTLSCEQNLNHDAMYWYRQDPGQGLRLIYYSQIVNDFQKGDIAEGYSVSREKKESFPLTVTSAQKNPTAFYLCASSKDREGPSGNTIYFGEGSWLTVV.

V usage is TRBV9 and J usage is TRBJ2-5; TRBD1 agrees at 10 bases. The J call may be incorrect, as the DNA end agrees better with TRBJ2-7. The CDR3 sequence is 14 residues long. Germline lookup yields CDR1 SGDLS and CDR2 YYNGEE. CDR3 residues: CASSGGQGVYEQYF. CDR3 nucleotides: TGTGCCAGCAGCGGAGGACAGGGGGTATACGAGCAGTACTTC.

This sequence joins TRBV6-1 and TRBJ1-5, with a tentative D call TRBD1 (6 bases). The V end lost 4 bases, the J end lost 0 bases, and 16 bases lay between the germline ends. The CDR3 has 17 amino acids. The germline CDR1 and CDR2 sequences are MNHNS and SASEGT. The CDR3 here is CASSGPGQPYSNQPQHF. In nucleotides, the CDR3 is TGTGCCAGCAGTGGACCCGGACAGCCGTATAGCAATCAGCCCCAGCATTTT.

This clone showed up just a few times. This sequence joins TRBV19 and TRBJ2-2; 8 nucleotides line up with TRBD2. The CDR3 extends over 14 amino acids. J lost 6 bases, V lost 6 bases, and 6 bases had no gene match. From germline, CDR1 is LNHDA and CDR2 SQIVND (reference sequence). CDR3 residues: CASSRGLVPGELFF. DNA for the CDR3: TGTGCCAGTAGCAGGGGACTAGTCCCCGGGGAGCTGTTTTTT.

This clone was found once. The chain employs TRBV10-3 and TRBJ1-2; 8 nucleotides agree with TRBD1. The germline gives CDR1 ENHRY, CDR2 SYGVKD. V dropped 8 bases and J dropped 8; count of bases not matched to a gene: 10. The CDR3 runs to 13 residues. The CDR3 spells CAIGTGVEGGYTF. Written as DNA, the CDR3 is TGTGCCATCGGGACAGGAGTGGAAGGAGGCTACACCTTC.

The rearrangement uses TRBV29-1 and TRBJ1-5, with 7 bases that match TRBD1. Germline V lookup: CDR1 SQVTM, CDR2 ANQGSEA. V was pared by 5 bases and J by 2 bases, with 9 bases of the junction left unmatched. The length of the CDR3 is 15 residues. Written as DNA, the CDR3 is TGCAGCGTTATGTATAGGGGACAGCGCAATCAGCCCCAGCATTTT. Translated, it gives CSVMYRGQRNQPQHF.

This clone was recorded only once. The chain carries TRBV9 and TRBJ2-1; 7 bases line up with TRBD2. The CDR3 runs to 17 residues. The ends lost 4 bases at V and 0 bases at J; junction bases unmatched: 10. Germline assignment: CDR1 SGDLS and CDR2 YYNGEE. CDR3 sequence reads: CASSMGMASGSYNEQFF. CDR3 in DNA: TGTGCCAGCAGCATGGGTATGGCTAGCGGCTCCTACAATGAGCAGTTCTTC. Drawing the rest from reference TRBV9 and TRBJ2-1, the complete variable domain is DSGVTQTPKHLITATGQRVTLRCSPRSGDLSVYWYQQSLDQGLQFLIQYYNGEERAKGNILERFSAQQFPDLHSELNLSSLELGDSALYFCASSMGMASGSYNEQFFGPGTRLTVL.

This clone was detected only once. The chain combines TRBV6-4 with TRBJ1-2; 12 nucleotides align to TRBD1. V lost 5 bases to trimming and J lost 7 bases; unmatched junction nucleotides: 5. CDR1 is MRHNA, CDR2 SNTAGT, per germline. The CDR3 spans 14 residues. The CDR3 DNA is TGTGCCAGCAGTCCCGGGACAGGGGGCCGTGGCTACACCTTC. Its translation: CASSPGTGGRGYTF.